This T cell receptor beta chain was profiled in a study of blood T cell repertoires in COVID-19. Study-wide context: Spain, Italy and the United States supplied samples that represented acute and convalescent COVID-19. T cells, B-cell-depleted T cells, or PBMCs provided the cDNA or gDNA that served as material.

The CDR3 covers 17 residues. The V gene's germline CDR1 is SGHRS and CDR2 YFSETQ. V trimming: 0 bases; J trimming: 4 bases; junction bases outside the gene matches: 10. Per the study methods: Estimation of nucleated cell counts relied on the amplification of reference gene primers. Here immunoSEQ multiplex PCR was the method, and the copy in TCRdb shows in-frame clones only, minus some. V and J calls and clone size are copied from that table; D and trimming were computed from the DNA. Of some 45,000 clones in the sample, about 91% are singletons; the top ten hold just over 15%. The clonotype comes from a man aged 55 to 69 with active COVID-19. Sequenced material: peripheral blood. The chain links TRBV5-1 to TRBJ2-5, with 9 nucleotides matching TRBD2. DNA of the CDR3: TGCGCCAGCAGCTTGGGAAGGGGTCCGACTAGCGGAGAGACCCAGTACTTC. Translated: CASSLGRGPTSGETQYF.